The 2 T cell receptor beta chains presented below share a single source sample, sequenced in a study of T cell responses to AZD1222 COVID-19 vaccine. Some clones are missing from TCRdb's copy, which holds only in-frame ones; the method was immunoSEQ multiplex PCR. Of over 95,000 clones detected, roughly nine tenths appear once; the ten largest clones hold approximately 3%. Sequencing was performed on peripheral blood, taken on day 0 of AZD1222 vaccination. The receptors were gathered from an adult in good health.

V usage is TRBV3-1 (or the pseudogene TRBV3-2) and J usage is TRBJ2-7, with D perhaps TRBD1 (6 bases). V gave up 4 bases and J gave up 0 bases, with 10 bases separating them. The CDR3 sequence is 14 residues long. Germline V lookup: CDR1 LGHDT, CDR2 YNNKEL (reference sequence). For the CDR3, the DNA is TGTGCCAGCAGCCGCAGGGGCGACTCCTACGAGCAGTACTTC. This translates into CASSRRGDSYEQYF.

The V call is TRBV9, the J call TRBJ2-7; no clear D. V was pared by 1 base and J by 3 bases, with 11 bases between. Per the germline V gene, CDR1 is SGDLS and CDR2 is YYNGEE. CDR3 length: 14 amino acids. This chain's CDR3 is CASSVSGRSYEQYF. The DNA for the CDR3 is TGTGCCAGCAGCGTATCGGGCAGGAGCTACGAGCAGTACTTC. Full variable domain (remainder filled in from reference TRBV9 and TRBJ2-7): DSGVTQTPKHLITATGQRVTLRCSPRSGDLSVYWYQQSLDQGLQFLIQYYNGEERAKGNILERFSAQQFPDLHSELNLSSLELGDSALYFCASSVSGRSYEQYFGPGTRLTVT.